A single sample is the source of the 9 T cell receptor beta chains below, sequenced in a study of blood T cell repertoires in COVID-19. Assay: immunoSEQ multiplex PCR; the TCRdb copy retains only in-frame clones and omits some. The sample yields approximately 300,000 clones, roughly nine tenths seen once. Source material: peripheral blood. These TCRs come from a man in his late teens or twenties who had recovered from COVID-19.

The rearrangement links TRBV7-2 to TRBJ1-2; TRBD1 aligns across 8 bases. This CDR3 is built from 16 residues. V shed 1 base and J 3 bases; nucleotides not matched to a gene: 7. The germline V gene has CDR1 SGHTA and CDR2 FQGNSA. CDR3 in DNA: TGTGCCAGCAGCTTAGTGGCAGGGGGCCCCCACTATGGCTACACCTTC. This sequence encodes CASSLVAGGPHYGYTF. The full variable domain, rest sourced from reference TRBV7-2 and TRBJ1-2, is GAGVSQSPSNKVTEKGKDVELRCDPISGHTALYWYRQSLGQGLEFLIYFQGNSAPDKSGLPSDRFSAERTGGSVSTLTIQRTQQEDSAVYLCASSLVAGGPHYGYTFGSGTRLTVV.

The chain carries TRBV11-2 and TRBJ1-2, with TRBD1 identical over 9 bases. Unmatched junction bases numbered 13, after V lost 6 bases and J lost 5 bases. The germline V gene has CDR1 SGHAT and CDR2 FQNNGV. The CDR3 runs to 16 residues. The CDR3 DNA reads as TGTGCCAGCAGGCCCTGGCTCGACAGGGGGAGTTATGGCTACACCTTC. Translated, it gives CASRPWLDRGSYGYTF.

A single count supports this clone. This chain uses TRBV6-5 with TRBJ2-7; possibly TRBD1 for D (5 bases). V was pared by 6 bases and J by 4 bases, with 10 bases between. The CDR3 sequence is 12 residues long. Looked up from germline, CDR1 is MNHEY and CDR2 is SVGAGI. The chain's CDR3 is CASRQGAYEQYF. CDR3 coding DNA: TGTGCCAGCAGGCAGGGTGCATACGAGCAGTACTTC.

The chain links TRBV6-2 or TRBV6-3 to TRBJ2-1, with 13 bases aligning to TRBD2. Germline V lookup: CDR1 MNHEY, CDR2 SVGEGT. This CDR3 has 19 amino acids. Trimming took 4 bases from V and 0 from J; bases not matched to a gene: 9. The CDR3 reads CASSSWTSGGLSSYNEQFF. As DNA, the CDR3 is TGTGCCAGCAGTTCCTGGACTAGCGGGGGCCTTAGCTCCTACAATGAGCAGTTCTTC.

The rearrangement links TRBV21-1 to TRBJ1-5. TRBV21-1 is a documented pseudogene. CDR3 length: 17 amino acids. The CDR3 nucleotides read TGTGCCAGCAGCAAAGCCGGGATGACTGGGAACAATCAGCCCCAGCATTTT. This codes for CASSKAGMTGNNQPQHF.

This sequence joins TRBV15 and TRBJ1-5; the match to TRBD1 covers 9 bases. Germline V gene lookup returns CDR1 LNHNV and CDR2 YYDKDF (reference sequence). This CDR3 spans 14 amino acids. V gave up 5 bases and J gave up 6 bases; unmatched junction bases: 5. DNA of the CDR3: TGTGCCACCAGCGAAGGGACAGGGCCTCAGCCCCAGCATTTT. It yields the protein CATSEGTGPQPQHF.

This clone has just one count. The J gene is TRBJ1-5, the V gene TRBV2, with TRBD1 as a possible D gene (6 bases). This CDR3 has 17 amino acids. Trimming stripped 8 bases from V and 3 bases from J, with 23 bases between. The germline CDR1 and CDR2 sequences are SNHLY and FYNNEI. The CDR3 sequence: CASRPTRQAQSNQPQHF. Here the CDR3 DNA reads TGTGCCAGCCGTCCTACCCGACAGGCTCAATCCAATCAGCCCCAGCATTTT.

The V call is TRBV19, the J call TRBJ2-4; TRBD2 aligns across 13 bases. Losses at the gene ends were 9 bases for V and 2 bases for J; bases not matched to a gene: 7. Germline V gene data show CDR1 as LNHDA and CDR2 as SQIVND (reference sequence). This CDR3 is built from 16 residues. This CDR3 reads CASRGLAGATKNIQYF. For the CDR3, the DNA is TGTGCCAGCCGCGGACTAGCGGGAGCGACCAAAAACATTCAGTACTTC.

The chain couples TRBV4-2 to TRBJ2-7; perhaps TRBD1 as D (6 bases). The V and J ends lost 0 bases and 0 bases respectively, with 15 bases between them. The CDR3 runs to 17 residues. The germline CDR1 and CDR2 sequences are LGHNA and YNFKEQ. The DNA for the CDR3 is TGTGCCAGCAGCCAAGATGTGGACAGCATTTTCTCCTACGAGCAGTACTTC. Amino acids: CASSQDVDSIFSYEQYF.